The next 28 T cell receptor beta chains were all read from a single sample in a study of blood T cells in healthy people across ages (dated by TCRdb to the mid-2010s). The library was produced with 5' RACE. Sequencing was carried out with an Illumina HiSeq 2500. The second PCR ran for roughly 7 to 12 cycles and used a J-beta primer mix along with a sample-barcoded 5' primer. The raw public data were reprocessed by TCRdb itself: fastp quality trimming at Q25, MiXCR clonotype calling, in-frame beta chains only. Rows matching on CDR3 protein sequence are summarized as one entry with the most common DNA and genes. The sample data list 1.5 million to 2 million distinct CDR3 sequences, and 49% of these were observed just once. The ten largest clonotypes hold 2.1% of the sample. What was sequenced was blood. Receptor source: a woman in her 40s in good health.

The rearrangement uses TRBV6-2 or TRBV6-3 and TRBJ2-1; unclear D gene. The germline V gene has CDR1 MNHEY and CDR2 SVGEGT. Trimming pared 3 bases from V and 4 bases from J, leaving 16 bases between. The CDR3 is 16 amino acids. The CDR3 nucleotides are TGTGCCAGCAGTTATGTGAGTCGGCTATCATACAATGAGCAGTTCTTC. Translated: CASSYVSRLSYNEQFF.

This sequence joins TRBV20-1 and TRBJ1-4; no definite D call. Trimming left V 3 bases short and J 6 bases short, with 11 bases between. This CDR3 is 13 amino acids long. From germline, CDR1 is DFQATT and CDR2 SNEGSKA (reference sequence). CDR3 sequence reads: CSASAGVHEKLFF. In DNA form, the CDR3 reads TGCAGTGCTAGTGCCGGGGTCCATGAAAAACTGTTTTTT.

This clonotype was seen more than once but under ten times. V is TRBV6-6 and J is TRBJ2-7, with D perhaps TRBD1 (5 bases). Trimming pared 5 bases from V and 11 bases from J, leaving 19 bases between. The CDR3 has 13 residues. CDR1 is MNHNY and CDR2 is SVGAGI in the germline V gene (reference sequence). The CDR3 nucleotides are TGTGCCAGCAGTGAGGCAGGGATAGTTGATAAGTACTTC. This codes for CASSEAGIVDKYF.

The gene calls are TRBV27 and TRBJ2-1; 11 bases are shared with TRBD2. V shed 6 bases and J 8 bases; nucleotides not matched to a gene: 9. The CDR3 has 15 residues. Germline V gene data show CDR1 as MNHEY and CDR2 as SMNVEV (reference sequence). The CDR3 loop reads CASRSLAGGLDEQFF. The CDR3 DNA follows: TGTGCCAGCAGATCTTTAGCGGGGGGGCTGGATGAGCAGTTCTTC.

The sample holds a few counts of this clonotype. CDR3: CASSLGGFNTYEQYF. The DNA for the CDR3 is TGTGCCAGCAGTTTAGGAGGGTTCAATACCTACGAGCAGTACTTC. The chain joins TRBV28 to TRBJ2-7; maybe TRBD2 (6 bases). Germline V lookup: CDR1 MDHEN, CDR2 SYDVKM. This CDR3 spans 15 amino acids. The V and J ends lost 2 bases and 2 bases respectively, with 13 bases between them. The whole variable domain, remainder taken from reference TRBV28 and TRBJ2-7, is DVKVTQSSRYLVKRTGEKVFLECVQDMDHENMFWYRQDPGLGLRLIYFSYDVKMKEKGDIPEGYSVSREKKERFSLILESASTNQTSMYLCASSLGGFNTYEQYFGPGTRLTVT.

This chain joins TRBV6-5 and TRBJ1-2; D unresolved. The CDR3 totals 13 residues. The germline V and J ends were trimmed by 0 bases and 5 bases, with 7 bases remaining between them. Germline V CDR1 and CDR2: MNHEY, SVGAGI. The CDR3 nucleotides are TGTGCCAGCAGTTACTCCGAGACATATGGCTACACCTTC. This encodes CASSYSETYGYTF.

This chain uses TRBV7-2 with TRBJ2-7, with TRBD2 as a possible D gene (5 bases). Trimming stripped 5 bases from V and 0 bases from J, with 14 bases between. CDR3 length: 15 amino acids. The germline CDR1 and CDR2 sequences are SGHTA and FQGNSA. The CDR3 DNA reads TGTGCCAGCAGCCGACGGGATCCGAGCTCCTACGAGCAGTACTTC. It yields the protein CASSRRDPSSYEQYF.

The CDR3 DNA is TGTGCCAGCAGCGTAGGGGTCTGGGGACCAGATACGCAGTATTTT. Its translation: CASSVGVWGPDTQYF. The genes are TRBV9 and TRBJ2-3; D may match TRBD1 or TRBD2 (5 bases each). Germline V lookup: CDR1 SGDLS, CDR2 YYNGEE. V was clipped by 0 bases and J by 4 bases, with 12 bases between them. This CDR3 is built from 15 residues.

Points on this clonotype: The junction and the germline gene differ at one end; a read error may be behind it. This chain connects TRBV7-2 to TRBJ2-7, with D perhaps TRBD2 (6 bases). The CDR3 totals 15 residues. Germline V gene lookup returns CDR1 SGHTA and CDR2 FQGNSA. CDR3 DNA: TGTGCCGGCAGCTTAGAGGGGACTTACAACTACGAGCAGTACTTC. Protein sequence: CAGSLEGTYNYEQYF.

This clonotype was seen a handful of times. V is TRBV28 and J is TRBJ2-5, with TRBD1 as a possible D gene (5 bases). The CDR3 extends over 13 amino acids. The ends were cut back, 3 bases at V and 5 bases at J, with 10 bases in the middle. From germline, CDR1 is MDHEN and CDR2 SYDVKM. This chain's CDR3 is CASSFDSWETQYF. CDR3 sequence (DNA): TGTGCCAGCAGTTTCGACAGCTGGGAGACCCAGTACTTC.

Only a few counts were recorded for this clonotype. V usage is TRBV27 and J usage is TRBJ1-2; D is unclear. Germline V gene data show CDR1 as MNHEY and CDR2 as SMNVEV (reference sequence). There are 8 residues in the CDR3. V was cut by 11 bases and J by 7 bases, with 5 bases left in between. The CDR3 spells CAAGGYTF. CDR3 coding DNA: TGTGCCGCGGGTGGCTACACCTTC.

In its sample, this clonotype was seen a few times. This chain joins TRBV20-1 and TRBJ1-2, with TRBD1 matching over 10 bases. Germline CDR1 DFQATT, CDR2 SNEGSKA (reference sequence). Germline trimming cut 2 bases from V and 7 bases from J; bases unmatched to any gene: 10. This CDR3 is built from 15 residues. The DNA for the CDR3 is TGCAGTGCTAGATCCGGGACAGGGGAGATTCGTGGCTACACCTTC. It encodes CSARSGTGEIRGYTF.

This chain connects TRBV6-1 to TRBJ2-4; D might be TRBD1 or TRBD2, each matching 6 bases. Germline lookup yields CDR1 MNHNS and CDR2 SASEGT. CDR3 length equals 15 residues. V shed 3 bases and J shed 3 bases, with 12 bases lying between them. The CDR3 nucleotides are TGTGCCAGCAGTGACTGGGGGGCCGACAAAAACATTCAGTACTTC. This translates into CASSDWGADKNIQYF.

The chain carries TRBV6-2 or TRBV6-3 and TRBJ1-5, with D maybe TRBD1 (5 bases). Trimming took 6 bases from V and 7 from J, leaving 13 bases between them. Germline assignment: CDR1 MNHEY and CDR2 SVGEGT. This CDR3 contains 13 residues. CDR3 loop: CASRGPSGQPQHF. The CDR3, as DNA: TGTGCCAGCAGGGGACCCAGCGGGCAGCCCCAGCATTTT.

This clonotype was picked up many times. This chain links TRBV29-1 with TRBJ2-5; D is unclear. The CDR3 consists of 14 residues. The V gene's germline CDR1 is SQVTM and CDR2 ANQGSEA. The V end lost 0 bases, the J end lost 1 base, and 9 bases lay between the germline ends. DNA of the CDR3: TGCAGCGTTGAAGACTCGGTCAGCCAAGAGACCCAGTACTTC. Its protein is CSVEDSVSQETQYF.

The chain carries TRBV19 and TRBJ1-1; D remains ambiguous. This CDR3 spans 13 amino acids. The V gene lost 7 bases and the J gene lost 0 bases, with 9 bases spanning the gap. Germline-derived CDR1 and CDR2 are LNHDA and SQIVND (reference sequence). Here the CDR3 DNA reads TGTGCCAGTACCTGGGAGATGAACACTGAAGCTTTCTTT. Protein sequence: CASTWEMNTEAFF.

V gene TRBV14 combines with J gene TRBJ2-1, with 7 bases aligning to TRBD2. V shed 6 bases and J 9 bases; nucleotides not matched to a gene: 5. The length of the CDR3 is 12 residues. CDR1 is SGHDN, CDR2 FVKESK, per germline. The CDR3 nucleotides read TGTGCCAGCAGTCCCGCGGGGGTTGAGCAGTTCTTC. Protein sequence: CASSPAGVEQFF.

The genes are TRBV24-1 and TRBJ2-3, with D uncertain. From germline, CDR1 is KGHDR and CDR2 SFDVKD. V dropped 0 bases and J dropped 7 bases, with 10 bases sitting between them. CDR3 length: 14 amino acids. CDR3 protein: CATSDLGTSYTQYF. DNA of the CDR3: TGTGCCACCAGTGATTTGGGAACCTCCTATACGCAGTATTTT.

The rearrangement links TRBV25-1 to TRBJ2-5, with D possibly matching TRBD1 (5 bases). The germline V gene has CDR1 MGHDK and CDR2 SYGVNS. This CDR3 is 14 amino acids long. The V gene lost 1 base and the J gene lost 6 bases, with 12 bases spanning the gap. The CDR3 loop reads CASSESGPQKTQYF. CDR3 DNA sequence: TGTGCCAGCAGTGAATCAGGGCCTCAGAAGACCCAGTACTTC.

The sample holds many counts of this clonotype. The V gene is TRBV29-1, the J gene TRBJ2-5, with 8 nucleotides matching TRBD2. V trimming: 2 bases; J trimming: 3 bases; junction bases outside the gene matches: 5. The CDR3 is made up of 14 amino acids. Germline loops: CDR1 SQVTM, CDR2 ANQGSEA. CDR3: CSVEKAGVEETQYF. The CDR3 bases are TGCAGCGTTGAAAAAGCGGGGGTGGAAGAGACCCAGTACTTC.

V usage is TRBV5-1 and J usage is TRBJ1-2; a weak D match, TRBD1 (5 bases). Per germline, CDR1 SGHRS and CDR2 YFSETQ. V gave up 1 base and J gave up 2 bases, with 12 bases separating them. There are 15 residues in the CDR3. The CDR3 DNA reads TGCGCCAGCAGCTTGAGGGACGGAGTGAACTATGGCTACACCTTC. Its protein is CASSLRDGVNYGYTF.

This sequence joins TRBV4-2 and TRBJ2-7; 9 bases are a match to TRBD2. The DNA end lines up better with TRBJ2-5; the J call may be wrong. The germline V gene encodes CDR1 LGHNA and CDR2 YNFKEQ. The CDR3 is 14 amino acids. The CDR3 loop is CASSLGTSLGTQYF. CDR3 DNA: TGTGCCAGCAGCCTAGGGACTAGCTTGGGGACCCAGTACTTC.

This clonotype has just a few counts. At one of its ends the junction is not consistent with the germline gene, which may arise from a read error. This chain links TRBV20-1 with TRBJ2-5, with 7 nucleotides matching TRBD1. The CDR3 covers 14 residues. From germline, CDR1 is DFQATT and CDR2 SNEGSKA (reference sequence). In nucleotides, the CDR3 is TGCAGTGCGACCGGGACAGCCTACCAAGAGACTCAGTACTTC. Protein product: CSATGTAYQETQYF.

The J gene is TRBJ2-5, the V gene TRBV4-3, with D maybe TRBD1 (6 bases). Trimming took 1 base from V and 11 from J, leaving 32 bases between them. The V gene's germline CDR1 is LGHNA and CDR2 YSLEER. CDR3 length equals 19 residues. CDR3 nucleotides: TGCGCCAGCAGCCAAGTAGCAGGGGAGATCAGTTTCATCATTCATGAGCAGTACTTC. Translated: CASSQVAGEISFIIHEQYF.

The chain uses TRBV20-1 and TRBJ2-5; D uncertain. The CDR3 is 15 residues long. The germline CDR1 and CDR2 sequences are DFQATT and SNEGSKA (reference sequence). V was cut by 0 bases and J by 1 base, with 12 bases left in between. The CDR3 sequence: CSARDPRTTQETQYF. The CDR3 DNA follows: TGCAGTGCTAGAGATCCAAGGACGACCCAAGAGACCCAGTACTTC.

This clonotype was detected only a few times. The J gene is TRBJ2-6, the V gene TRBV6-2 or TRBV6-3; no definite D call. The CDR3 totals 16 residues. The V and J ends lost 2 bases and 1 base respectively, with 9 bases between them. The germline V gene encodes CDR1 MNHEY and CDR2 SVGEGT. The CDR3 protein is CASSYQERSGANVLTF. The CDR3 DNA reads TGTGCCAGCAGTTACCAGGAGCGATCTGGGGCCAACGTCCTGACTTTC.

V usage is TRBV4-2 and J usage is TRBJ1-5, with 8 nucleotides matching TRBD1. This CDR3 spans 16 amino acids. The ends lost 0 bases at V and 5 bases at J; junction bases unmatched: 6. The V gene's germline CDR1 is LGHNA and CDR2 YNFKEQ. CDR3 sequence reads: CASSQEDRARDQPQHF. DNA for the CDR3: TGTGCCAGCAGCCAAGAGGACAGGGCGCGGGATCAGCCCCAGCATTTT.

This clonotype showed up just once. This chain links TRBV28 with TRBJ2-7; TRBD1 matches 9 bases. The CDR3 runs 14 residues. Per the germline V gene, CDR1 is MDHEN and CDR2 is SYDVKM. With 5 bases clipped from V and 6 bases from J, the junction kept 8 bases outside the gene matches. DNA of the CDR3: TGTGCCAGCAGTCATCTACAGGGGGCGGGCGAGCAGTACTTC. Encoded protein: CASSHLQGAGEQYF. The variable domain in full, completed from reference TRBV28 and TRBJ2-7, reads DVKVTQSSRYLVKRTGEKVFLECVQDMDHENMFWYRQDPGLGLRLIYFSYDVKMKEKGDIPEGYSVSREKKERFSLILESASTNQTSMYLCASSHLQGAGEQYFGPGTRLTVT.